The clone carrying this TCR beta chain was picked up many times. The data were obtained in a study of T cell repertoires in cytomegalovirus infection. This CDR3 contains 14 residues. Germline values: CDR1 SGHNT, CDR2 YENEEA. The V gene end was trimmed by 6 bases and the J gene end by 4 bases; junction bases not matched to a gene: 4. TCRdb independently ran MiXCR on the reads; one entry per CDR3 protein. Of 100,000 to 150,000 distinct CDR3 sequences detected, roughly 8.2% appear once; the ten largest clones hold roughly a tenth. The sequence was collected from a human donor in good health (CMV status not recorded). Some clones in this sample may be carry-over from other donors' samples. Specimen: PBMCs. The rearrangement joins TRBV11-3 to TRBJ2-3; 10 bases agree with TRBD1. The DNA for the CDR3 is TGTGCCAGCAGTCGGGACAGGGGAGCAGATACGCAGTATTTT. This sequence encodes CASSRDRGADTQYF.